What follows are 9 T cell receptor beta chains derived from one specimen sequenced in a study of CD8 T cells in ankylosing spondylitis. TCRdb analysed the 5' RACE reads with MiXCR anew, one entry per CDR3 protein. This sample has about 130,000 distinct CDR3 sequences, with over 6% found just once. Input material: blood, either unsorted or a sorted T cell fraction (not recorded which). The source is a male donor with ankylosing spondylitis or in good health (not recorded which).

This clonotype was seen only a few times. The rearrangement joins TRBV20-1 to TRBJ1-4; D uncertain. V was pared by 0 bases and J by 5 bases, with 7 bases between. Germline V CDR1 and CDR2: DFQATT, SNEGSKA (reference sequence). The CDR3 is 13 residues long. The CDR3 nucleotides read TGCAGTGCTAGAGATAACCGGAATGAAAAACTGTTTTTT. This codes for CSARDNRNEKLFF.

This clonotype was seen many times. The chain links TRBV4-3 to TRBJ2-1, with D perhaps matching TRBD1 or TRBD2 (5 bases each). Germline V gene data show CDR1 as LGHNA and CDR2 as YSLEER. V dropped 4 bases and J dropped 7 bases, with 17 bases sitting between them. This CDR3 spans 15 amino acids. For the CDR3, the DNA is TGCGCCAGCAGCCCTGGGACGGCCAGCTGGAATGAGCAGTTCTTC. This codes for CASSPGTASWNEQFF.

This clonotype was found many times. The chain has TRBV4-1 and TRBJ1-5; 7 bases match TRBD1. Germline assignment: CDR1 MGHRA and CDR2 YSYEKL. The V gene end was trimmed by 4 bases and the J gene end by 4 bases; junction bases not matched to a gene: 4. The CDR3 is 14 residues long. CDR3 nucleotide sequence: TGCGCCAGCAGCCCGGGACAGCTAAATCAGCCCCAGCATTTT. It yields the protein CASSPGQLNQPQHF.

This clonotype was detected many times. V usage is TRBV15 and J usage is TRBJ1-3; the D is unclear. The germline gives CDR1 LNHNV, CDR2 YYDKDF (reference sequence). The CDR3 length is 15 residues. The V end was cut by 0 bases, the J end by 0 bases, with 6 bases between. The CDR3 region has the DNA TGTGCCACCAGCAGAGATCGAGGCTCTGGAAACACCATATATTTT. It codes for CATSRDRGSGNTIYF.

The sample holds a few counts of this clonotype. The chain has TRBV7-9 and TRBJ1-1; D gene unclear. The CDR3 spans 14 residues. Germline assignment: CDR1 SEHNR and CDR2 FQNEAQ (reference sequence). V was shortened by 1 base and J by 0 bases, with 6 bases between the two germline ends. CDR3 DNA sequence: TGTGCCAGCAGCTTAGGGGCCATGAACACTGAAGCTTTCTTT. Amino acids: CASSLGAMNTEAFF.

The V gene is TRBV7-9, the J gene TRBJ1-2; a possible D gene is TRBD1 (6 bases). Germline CDR1 SEHNR, CDR2 FQNEAQ (reference sequence). The ends were cut back, 4 bases at V and 2 bases at J, with 14 bases in the middle. The length of the CDR3 is 15 residues. Written as DNA, the CDR3 is TGTGCCAGCAGCTCCTACAGGGAGGTAAACTATGGCTACACCTTC. Translation gives CASSSYREVNYGYTF. Variable domain in full (rest from reference TRBV7-9 and TRBJ1-2): DTGVSQNPRHKITKRGQNVTFRCDPISEHNRLYWYRQTLGQGPEFLTYFQNEAQLEKSRLLSDRFSAERPKGSFSTLEIQRTEQGDSAMYLCASSSYREVNYGYTFGSGTRLTVV.

This clonotype has just a few counts. The chain carries TRBV11-2 and TRBJ2-3; 8 nucleotides match TRBD2. V lost 3 bases, J lost 7 bases, and 9 bases stayed unmatched. Germline assignment: CDR1 SGHAT and CDR2 FQNNGV. The CDR3 covers 15 residues. The CDR3 loop is CASSFLRGGLNTQYF. CDR3 DNA: TGTGCCAGCAGCTTCCTCCGGGGGGGGCTTAATACGCAGTATTTT. Based on the CDR3 plus reference TRBV11-2 and TRBJ2-3, the full variable domain is EAGVAQSPRYKIIEKRQSVAFWCNPISGHATLYWYQQILGQGPKLLIQFQNNGVVDDSQLPKDRFSAERLKGVDSTLKIQPAKLEDSAVYLCASSFLRGGLNTQYFGPGTRLTVL.

This clonotype occurred many times. The chain carries TRBV9 and TRBJ2-2; 10 positions agree with TRBD1. J was trimmed by 4 bases and V by 5 bases; bases with no gene match: 8. Germline values: CDR1 SGDLS, CDR2 YYNGEE. This CDR3 region has 16 residues. CDR3: CASSSGDRGFTGELFF. The DNA of the CDR3 is TGTGCCAGCAGTTCCGGGGACAGGGGCTTCACCGGGGAGCTGTTTTTT.

As for this clonotype: The germline gene is not matched at one end of the junction; a read error may be the cause. This chain links TRBV4-2 with TRBJ1-1; D is undetermined. The CDR3 extends over 14 amino acids. CDR1 and CDR2 (germline): LGHNA, YNFKEQ. CDR3 protein: CAISPPGLYTEAFF. The CDR3 coding sequence is TGTGCCATCAGCCCCCCTGGCCTCTACACTGAAGCTTTCTTT.